The 8 T cell receptor beta chains given below trace back to one sample, sequenced in a study of blood T cell repertoires in COVID-19. Method: immunoSEQ multiplex PCR; TCRdb's copy keeps in-frame clones and lacks some. Among around 200,000 clones listed, roughly 86% were seen once. The sample taken for sequencing was peripheral blood. Receptor source: a woman of 80 years or more in a cohort sampled during active or convalescent COVID-19.

V usage is TRBV7-9 and J usage is TRBJ1-5; 9 bases match TRBD1. Germline V lookup: CDR1 SEHNR, CDR2 FQNEAQ (reference sequence). The CDR3 runs to 16 residues. V shed 4 bases, J shed 0 bases, and the junction held 4 bases outside the gene matches. As DNA, the CDR3 is TGTGCCAGCAGCTACGGACAGGGGTATAGCAATCAGCCCCAGCATTTT. Translated, it gives CASSYGQGYSNQPQHF.

This clone appeared a few times. The chain uses TRBV7-6 and TRBJ1-2; 9 bases agree with TRBD1. With V trimmed by 0 bases and J by 7 bases, 6 bases remained unmatched. The CDR3 sequence is 15 residues long. CDR1 is SGHVS, CDR2 FNYEAQ, per germline. CDR3 region: CASSLAEGTGSGYTF. Written as DNA, the CDR3 is TGTGCCAGCAGCTTAGCGGAGGGGACAGGGTCTGGCTACACCTTC.

The CDR3 loop reads CASSPTGLGSEAFF. Here the CDR3 DNA reads TGCGCCAGCAGCCCGACCGGCCTCGGGTCTGAAGCTTTCTTT. The chain recombines TRBV5-1 with TRBJ1-1; D not certain. Germline V CDR1 and CDR2: SGHRS, YFSETQ. The CDR3 covers 14 residues. The germline V and J ends were trimmed by 4 bases and 6 bases, with 16 bases remaining between them.

The chain links TRBV19 to TRBJ1-2; TRBD1 matches at 9 bases. CDR3 length: 14 residues. CDR1 and CDR2 (germline): LNHDA, SQIVND (reference sequence). Germline trimming cut 5 bases from V and 8 bases from J; bases unmatched to any gene: 9. The CDR3 region is CASSPRDRAPGYTF. The CDR3 DNA sequence: TGTGCCAGTAGTCCTCGGGACAGGGCCCCCGGCTACACCTTC. The variable domain in full, with the rest retrieved from reference TRBV19 and TRBJ1-2, is DGGITQSPKYLFRKEGQNVTLSCEQNLNHDAMYWYRQDPGQGLRLIYYSQIVNDFQKGDIAEGYSVSREKKESFPLTVTSAQKNPTAFYLCASSPRDRAPGYTFGSGTRLTVV.

V is TRBV30 and J is TRBJ1-1; 7 nucleotides agree with TRBD1. The CDR3 is made up of 13 amino acids. The germline gives CDR1 GTSNPN, CDR2 SVGIG (reference sequence). V lost 3 bases, J lost 6 bases, and 7 bases stayed unmatched. CDR3 region: CAWRRTGGAEAFF. CDR3 DNA: TGTGCCTGGAGAAGGACAGGAGGCGCTGAAGCTTTCTTT.

V and J are TRBV7-9 and TRBJ1-2; D remains unclear. The CDR3 length is 14 residues. Germline-derived CDR1 and CDR2 are SEHNR and FQNEAQ (reference sequence). Trimming removed 5 bases at V and 6 bases at J, with 16 bases between. This chain's CDR3 is CASSPQRGNNGYTF. In DNA form, the CDR3 reads TGTGCCAGCAGCCCTCAACGGGGAAACAATGGCTACACCTTC.

The chain carries TRBV6-4 and TRBJ1-5; no reliable D call. Germline values: CDR1 MRHNA, CDR2 SNTAGT. This CDR3 is 15 amino acids long. Trimming shortened V by 2 bases and J by 0 bases, and 8 bases separated the two germline ends. This CDR3 reads CASSDTPVSNQPQHF. As DNA, the CDR3 is TGTGCCAGCAGTGACACCCCGGTTAGCAATCAGCCCCAGCATTTT.

V gene TRBV10-3 combines with J gene TRBJ2-2; TRBD2 matches at 14 bases. The germline CDR1 and CDR2 sequences are ENHRY and SYGVKD. V dropped 2 bases and J dropped 4; count of bases not matched to a gene: 3. This CDR3 contains 17 residues. In DNA form, the CDR3 reads TGTGCCATCAGTGAGCAGGGACTAGCGGGGGTCACCGGGGAGCTGTTTTTT. As protein: CAISEQGLAGVTGELFF.